The clone carrying this T cell receptor (beta chain) was observed a handful of times. Its antigen is not known. This record comes from a study of response to subunit inactivated influenza vaccine. Overall study results and limits: T cells newly recruited by each seasonal influenza vaccination are few, the authors suggested.

From germline, CDR1 is LGHNA and CDR2 YSLEER. Trimming removed 5 bases at V and 0 bases at J, with 13 bases between. The CDR3 runs 15 residues. TCRdb re-derived calls from the RT-PCR reads in MiXCR, one entry per CDR3 protein. The table shows 430,000 or so distinct CDR3 sequences, with approximately 11% occurring only once. This chain uses TRBV4-3 with TRBJ1-2; D unresolved. The input for sequencing was PBMCs from blood, taken 40 to 50 days after vaccination. This sequence originates from a man between 45 and 60 years old who received an inactivated influenza vaccine. CDR3 bases: TGCGCCAGCAGCACCCGGGCGGGCACTAACTATGGCTACACCTTC. Translation gives CASSTRAGTNYGYTF.